This T cell receptor beta chain is drawn from a study of blood T cell repertoires in COVID-19. Background on the study: Material from acute and convalescent COVID-19 was sourced from the United States, Italy and Spain.

V lost 4 bases, J lost 0 bases, and 11 bases lay in between. This CDR3 region has 15 residues. From germline, CDR1 is SGHRS and CDR2 YFSETQ. The assay was immunoSEQ multiplex PCR, and TCRdb's table has in-frame clones only and misses some. The sample holds 100,000 to 150,000 clones; less than 90% are singletons and the top ten take about 1.3%. The receptor's source is a man in his fifties or sixties with acute or convalescent COVID-19. Sequenced sample: peripheral blood. The V and J genes are TRBV5-1 and TRBJ1-3; tentatively, D is TRBD1 (5 bases). DNA for the CDR3: TGCGCCAGCAGCCCAGTGGACACCTCTGGAAACACCATATATTTT. This translates into CASSPVDTSGNTIYF.